This T cell receptor (beta chain) is from a study of blood T cell repertoires in COVID-19 (dated by TCRdb to the early 2020s). For the wider study: Collaborator samples came from the United States, Italy and Spain and covered acute and convalescent phases of COVID-19. The material from the prospective study consisted of cDNA or gDNA derived from T cells, B-cell-depleted T cells, or PBMCs. Subjects who had been exposed to COVID-19, were actively infected with it, or had recovered from it provided the deeply sampled blood TCRbeta repertoires that made up the dataset. A freely available public database, intended as a resource for researchers studying the immune response to SARS-CoV-2, is where the repertoires were released. The samples were drawn from two sources: the first 160 participants of the ongoing ImmuneRACE study, and 1,000 to 1,500 subjects contributed by 6 global collaborators. A de-identified subject ID, COVID-19 status, age in years and sex were almost always included in the sample metadata. Where available, HLA class I and class II types were taken from metadata supplied by the sample provider and were not determined by assay-based typing.

The CDR3 goes from the cysteine to the phenylalanine over 14 residues. The read is trimmed to its CDR3 DNA, 42 bases read in frame from base 1. Between the V and J ends, shortened by 6 bases and 4 bases respectively, the junction contains 14 bases. CDR1 and CDR2, looked up from the germline V gene (reference sequence), are MNHEY and SMNVEV. As to this clone: This receptor's antigen is unknown. The sample holds no much larger clone one base away, and base qualities are not on file.

Findings and caveats that apply to the study as a whole: Clinical and demographic metadata were provided uncurated, with the amount varying by source and participant.

Whole blood was collected in K2EDTA tubes by collaborating institutions according to the institutions' own protocols. For TCRbeta analysis, collaborator samples were shipped as frozen whole blood, as isolated PBMCs, or as DNA extracted from either sample type. TCRbeta CDR3 regions were amplified from genomic DNA using the immunoSEQ Assay, a bias-controlled multiplex PCR. The authors' pipeline ran thus. Nucleated cell counts per sample were estimated from amplification of reference gene primers within the assay. To quantify the absolute abundance of each unique TCRbeta CDR3 rearrangement, sequence reads were collapsed and filtered. For each sample, productive Simpson clonality was calculated by taking the square root of Simpson's diversity index across productive rearrangements. As stored in TCRdb, this immuneACCESS dataset retains in-frame rearrangements with V and J assigned. A fraction of the clones does not appear; measured against another copy, unresolved V genes explain less than half of the discrepancy, and the remainder lacks a known reason. Clonal size and the V and J genes are those of that table, whereas D and trimming came from the DNA. Within this sample are over 200,000 clones, with about nine tenths of them counted one time only. The top ten constitute roughly 2.6% of the sample.

The origin of this receptor is a woman in her sixties or seventies with acute or convalescent COVID-19. The sequenced sample consisted of peripheral blood. The V and J segments used are TRBV27 and TRBJ2-3, with no reliable assignment of the D segment. In nucleotide form, the sequence is TGTGCCAGCAGCTCGTCTATCCAGGCAGATACGCAGTATTTT. It is translated as CASSSSIQADTQYF.